The next 31 T cell receptor beta chains were all read from a single sample in a study of T cells in tuberculosis. Some clones are missing from TCRdb's copy, which holds only in-frame ones; the method was immunoSEQ multiplex PCR. Of 70,000 to 95,000 clones in the sample, roughly 93% were seen once. After thawing and overnight rest, PBMC were stained with GMM-loaded CD1B tetramer, viability dye and anti-CD3 for sorting. The lipid loaded on the CD1B tetramers was C32 glucose monomycolate from Rhodococcus equi. Source material: CD1b-GMM tetramer-negative cells sorted from PBMCs. Receptor source: an adult woman with latent tuberculosis.

The chain joins TRBV25-1 to TRBJ1-1; D gene uncertain. The length of the CDR3 is 14 residues. V lost 1 base and J 2 bases, leaving 8 bases between the germline ends. Germline CDR1 and CDR2: MGHDK and SYGVNS. In DNA form, the CDR3 reads TGTGCCAGCAGTGAATTGGGCAGCAACACTGAAGCTTTCTTT. Its protein is CASSELGSNTEAFF. Based on the CDR3 plus reference TRBV25-1 and TRBJ1-1, the full variable domain is EADIYQTPRYLVIGTGKKITLECSQTMGHDKMYWYQQDPGMELHLIHYSYGVNSTEKGDLSSESTVSRIRTEHFPLTLESARPSHTSQYLCASSELGSNTEAFFGQGTRLTVV.

This chain joins TRBV6-1 and TRBJ2-7; possible D gene TRBD2, 7 bases. Germline loops: CDR1 MNHNS, CDR2 SASEGT. V gave up 7 bases and J gave up 13 bases, with 17 bases separating them. The CDR3 contains 11 residues. CDR3 sequence (DNA): TGTGCCAGCACCCCCGGGGGGCCCGTCTACGTC. Residues: CASTPGGPVYV.

This rearrangement joins TRBV6-1 to TRBJ2-1; D perhaps matches TRBD1 (6 bases). Between the trimmed V and J ends, which lost 5 bases and 9 bases, there was a span of 11 bases. The CDR3 is made up of 12 amino acids. Germline V gives CDR1 MNHNS, CDR2 SASEGT. The DNA for the CDR3 is TGTGCCAGCAGTACAGGGCCCGGTGAGCAGTTCTTC. This translates into CASSTGPGEQFF.

This clone was picked up one time. The V call is TRBV19, the J call TRBJ1-1; D is ambiguous. Germline V gives CDR1 LNHDA, CDR2 SQIVND (reference sequence). The ends were cut back, 1 base at V and 1 base at J, with 13 bases in the middle. The CDR3 covers 16 residues. CDR3 protein: CASSIVLGRTNTEAFF. The CDR3, as DNA: TGTGCCAGTAGTATAGTATTGGGGAGAACGAACACTGAAGCTTTCTTT.

This chain joins TRBV5-1 and TRBJ2-7, with 10 bases identical to TRBD1. The V segment lost 2 bases and the J segment 2 bases; nucleotides outside the gene matches: 16. Germline V gives CDR1 SGHRS, CDR2 YFSETQ. The CDR3 has 19 residues. The CDR3 is CASSFVGQGKLADTYEQYF. As DNA, the CDR3 is TGCGCCAGCAGCTTTGTGGGACAGGGGAAACTAGCGGATACCTACGAGCAGTACTTC.

The chain combines TRBV27 with TRBJ2-1; 16 bases are shared with TRBD2. V was clipped by 3 bases and J by 6 bases; unmatched bases: 8. CDR1 MNHEY and CDR2 SMNVEV come from the germline V gene (reference sequence). The CDR3 consists of 18 residues. The CDR3 reads CASSFGLGLAGGPNEQFF. The CDR3 DNA reads as TGTGCCAGCAGTTTTGGGTTGGGACTAGCGGGGGGGCCCAATGAGCAGTTCTTC.

The chain employs TRBV11-2 and TRBJ2-7; possible D gene TRBD2, 7 bases. The CDR3 spans 16 residues. Germline CDR1 and CDR2: SGHAT and FQNNGV. The V and J ends lost 2 bases and 2 bases respectively, with 16 bases between them. The CDR3 reads CASSLRRGGRPYEQYV. Here the CDR3 DNA reads TGTGCCAGCAGCTTAAGGCGCGGGGGCCGTCCCTACGAGCAGTACGTC.

This clone was seen a few times. The chain couples TRBV2 to TRBJ2-5; the D gene is possibly TRBD1 (5 bases). The V end lost 8 bases, the J end lost 5 bases, and 18 bases lay between the germline ends. CDR3 length equals 14 residues. The V gene's germline CDR1 is SNHLY and CDR2 FYNNEI. For the CDR3, the DNA is TGTGCCAGCGTCCGTGGAGTTCGACAGGAGACCCAGTACTTC. Protein sequence: CASVRGVRQETQYF.

As regards this clone: The sample has other DNA sequences that encode this CDR3 too. V is TRBV9 and J is TRBJ2-5, with a tentative D call TRBD2 (6 bases). Germline lookup yields CDR1 SGDLS and CDR2 YYNGEE. The CDR3 has 14 amino acids. V dropped 0 bases and J dropped 0 bases, with 6 bases sitting between them. CDR3 protein: CASSVGTNQETQYF. The DNA of the CDR3 is TGTGCCAGCAGCGTAGGGACTAACCAAGAGACCCAGTACTTC.

V usage is TRBV11-1 and J usage is TRBJ2-3, with D unclear. Trimming stripped 4 bases from V and 2 bases from J, with 13 bases between. The CDR3 consists of 15 residues. Germline V lookup: CDR1 SGHAT, CDR2 FQDESV (reference sequence). The CDR3 is CASSYRDLPTDTQYF. DNA for the CDR3: TGTGCCAGCAGCTACAGAGACCTACCCACAGATACGCAGTATTTT.

The V and J genes are TRBV5-4 and TRBJ2-5; a possible D gene is TRBD2 (7 bases). Trimming removed 0 bases at V and 4 bases at J, with 13 bases between. CDR1 is SGHNT, CDR2 YYREEE, per germline (reference sequence). This CDR3 is built from 15 residues. CDR3 sequence (DNA): TGTGCCAGCAGCTTGGAGTACGGGGGGCCAGAGACCCAGTACTTC. Amino acids: CASSLEYGGPETQYF.

V gene TRBV29-1 combines with J gene TRBJ1-2, with TRBD1 matching over 10 bases. J lost 7 bases, V lost 4 bases, and 3 bases had no gene match. The CDR3 runs to 12 residues. The V gene's germline CDR1 is SQVTM and CDR2 ANQGSEA. The CDR3 nucleotides read TGCAGCGTTGGACAGGGGGCAAGTGGCTACACCTTC. Its translation is CSVGQGASGYTF.

This chain connects TRBV6-4 to TRBJ1-1; D not resolved. Trimming cost V 0 bases and J 11 bases, with 13 bases left between them. CDR3 size: 13 residues. Looked up from germline, CDR1 is MRHNA and CDR2 is SNTAGT. CDR3 bases: TGTGCCAGCAGTGACTCGTTACAGACACGGGCTTTCTTT. Its translation: CASSDSLQTRAFF.

The genes are TRBV10-3 and TRBJ2-2; 8 bases align to TRBD1. Germline V gives CDR1 ENHRY, CDR2 SYGVKD. Unmatched junction bases numbered 16, after V lost 2 bases and J lost 2 bases. The CDR3 is 20 residues long. The chain's CDR3 is CAISETADREVTHNTGELFF. CDR3 nucleotides: TGTGCCATCAGTGAGACAGCGGACAGGGAGGTAACCCACAACACCGGGGAGCTGTTTTTT.

This clone was counted once. The chain carries TRBV14 and TRBJ1-6; D remains unclear. V dropped 0 bases and J dropped 9 bases, with 12 bases sitting between them. CDR1 is SGHDN and CDR2 is FVKESK in the germline V gene. The CDR3 is 15 residues long. In DNA, the CDR3 is TGTGCCAGCAGCCAAGACCTGGCCCCACGTTCACCCCTCCACTTT. Its translation: CASSQDLAPRSPLHF. Supplemented by reference TRBV14 and TRBJ1-6, the full variable domain reads EAGVTQFPSHSVIEKGQTVTLRCDPISGHDNLYWYRRVMGKEIKFLLHFVKESKQDESGMPNNRFLAERTGGTYSTLKVQPAELEDSGVYFCASSQDLAPRSPLHFGNGTRLTVT.

This sequence joins TRBV4-1 and TRBJ2-1; 13 bases match TRBD2. Germline V gene data show CDR1 as MGHRA and CDR2 as YSYEKL. This CDR3 spans 16 amino acids. Germline trimming cut 5 bases from V and 6 bases from J; bases unmatched to any gene: 7. Here the CDR3 reads CASSSGTSGGVNEQFF. The CDR3 nucleotides read TGCGCCAGCAGCTCAGGAACTAGCGGGGGGGTCAATGAGCAGTTCTTC.

The chain couples TRBV9 to TRBJ2-5, with TRBD1 as a possible D gene (6 bases). Germline CDR1 reads SGDLS; CDR2 reads YYNGEE. The ends were cut back, 6 bases at V and 5 bases at J, with 17 bases in the middle. The CDR3 covers 14 residues. This CDR3 reads CASNDAGVEETQYF. Written as DNA, the CDR3 is TGTGCCAGCAACGATGCAGGGGTAGAGGAGACCCAGTACTTC. Together with reference TRBV9 and TRBJ2-5, the CDR3 gives the full variable domain: DSGVTQTPKHLITATGQRVTLRCSPRSGDLSVYWYQQSLDQGLQFLIQYYNGEERAKGNILERFSAQQFPDLHSELNLSSLELGDSALYFCASNDAGVEETQYFGPGTRLLVL.

The chain couples TRBV19 to TRBJ2-2, with a weak D call TRBD1 (5 bases). V shed 7 bases and J shed 0 bases, with 12 bases lying between them. CDR1 LNHDA and CDR2 SQIVND come from the germline V gene (reference sequence). The CDR3 runs 15 residues. The chain's CDR3 is CASKGQDSNTGELFF. The DNA of the CDR3 is TGTGCCAGTAAAGGACAAGACTCGAACACCGGGGAGCTGTTTTTT.

The chain recombines TRBV19 with TRBJ2-3; D is possibly TRBD2 (6 bases). Trimming removed 7 bases at V and 0 bases at J, with 17 bases between. CDR1 and CDR2 (germline): LNHDA, SQIVND (reference sequence). The CDR3 is 16 residues long. CDR3 residues: CASTPPEGRSTDTQYF. The CDR3 nucleotides are TGTGCCAGTACCCCCCCTGAGGGGAGGAGCACAGATACGCAGTATTTT.

This chain connects TRBV27 to TRBJ1-2; 7 positions match TRBD1. Germline CDR1 is MNHEY and CDR2 is SMNVEV (reference sequence). CDR3 size: 14 residues. V trimming: 5 bases; J trimming: 4 bases; junction bases outside the gene matches: 7. This CDR3 is CASSQGVAFYGYTF. CDR3 sequence (DNA): TGTGCCAGCAGTCAGGGGGTCGCCTTCTATGGCTACACCTTC.

The chain joins TRBV7-2 to TRBJ1-1; D is possibly TRBD1 (6 bases). This CDR3 region has 13 residues. CDR1 and CDR2 (germline): SGHTA, FQGNSA. Trimming left V 5 bases short and J 1 base short, with 8 bases between. The CDR3 sequence: CASSQQGNTEAFF. The CDR3 DNA is TGTGCCAGCAGCCAACAGGGGAACACTGAAGCTTTCTTT.

The rearrangement uses TRBV7-9 and TRBJ1-5; the match to TRBD1 covers 8 bases. Germline V gives CDR1 SEHNR, CDR2 FQNEAQ (reference sequence). Germline trimming cut 4 bases from V and 6 bases from J; bases unmatched to any gene: 2. The CDR3 extends over 13 amino acids. The CDR3 protein is CASSSQGGQPQHF. The CDR3 DNA reads as TGTGCCAGCAGCTCACAGGGGGGTCAGCCCCAGCATTTT.

This rearrangement joins TRBV30 to TRBJ1-1, with D possibly matching TRBD1 (5 bases). The CDR3 sequence is 13 residues long. Germline loops: CDR1 GTSNPN, CDR2 SVGIG (reference sequence). The ends were cut back, 1 base at V and 0 bases at J, with 6 bases in the middle. CDR3 nucleotide sequence: TGTGCCTGGAGTGGGGGGGTGAACACTGAAGCTTTCTTT. It is translated as CAWSGGVNTEAFF.

The V call is TRBV13, the J call TRBJ2-6; no definite D call. The CDR3 has 15 amino acids. In germline, CDR1 is PRHDT, CDR2 FYEKMQ (reference sequence). Trimming removed 5 bases from V and 0 bases from J, with 8 bases in between. The CDR3 region has the DNA TGTGCCAGCAGCACCTACGGCTCTGGGGCCAACGTCCTGACTTTC. Translation gives CASSTYGSGANVLTF.

To note about this clone: Without the conserved terminal phenylalanine or tryptophan, this CDR3 likely stems from a read error. The DNA is omitted, as the CDR3 cannot be located on it reliably, and the CDR3 follows TCRdb's listing. This chain links TRBV4-1 with TRBJ2-7; the D segment call TRBD2 is taken from the table without a DNA check. CDR1 and CDR2 (germline): MGHRA, YSYEKL. Both ends counted, the CDR3 spans 9 residues. This CDR3 is CASSPRTPG.

V and J are TRBV5-4 and TRBJ1-2; 10 positions agree with TRBD1. Losses at the gene ends were 4 bases for V and 6 bases for J; bases not matched to a gene: 6. CDR3 length: 14 residues. Germline loops: CDR1 SGHNT, CDR2 YYREEE (reference sequence). CDR3 nucleotide sequence: TGTGCCAGCAGCATGACAGGGGGCGGGCATGGCTACACCTTC. It translates to CASSMTGGGHGYTF.

This CDR3 is CASSDHRGAAKNIQYF. CDR3 bases: TGTGCCAGCAGTGACCACAGGGGGGCGGCCAAAAACATTCAGTACTTC. This sequence joins TRBV6-1 and TRBJ2-4, with 8 bases fitting TRBD1. The CDR3 has 16 amino acids. CDR1 is MNHNS, CDR2 SASEGT, per germline. Trimming removed 3 bases from V and 1 base from J; junction bases left unmatched: 5.

The genes are TRBV28 and TRBJ2-7; maybe TRBD2 (6 bases). Germline CDR1 reads MDHEN; CDR2 reads SYDVKM. The CDR3 covers 14 residues. Trimming removed 5 bases at V and 3 bases at J, with 14 bases between. This CDR3 reads CASSPPSGVYEQYF. CDR3 bases: TGTGCCAGCAGTCCTCCGTCGGGGGTCTACGAGCAGTACTTC.

The chain couples TRBV7-2 to TRBJ2-3, with 7 bases lining up with TRBD2. CDR1 and CDR2 from the germline V gene are SGHTA and FQGNSA. The CDR3 has 16 residues. With 6 bases clipped from V and 2 bases from J, the junction kept 11 bases outside the gene matches. The CDR3 DNA reads as TGTGCCAGCAGGCCTCCGGGGCTAGCGGACACAGATACGCAGTATTTT. Translated, it gives CASRPPGLADTDTQYF.

The CDR3 bases are TGTGCCAGCAGCTTAGGGGCAGATCCCTACAATGAGCAGTTCTTC. Encoded protein: CASSLGADPYNEQFF. This chain uses TRBV11-2 with TRBJ2-1, with D uncertain. Trimming shortened V by 1 base and J by 2 bases, and 9 bases separated the two germline ends. The CDR3 runs 15 residues. Germline V gene sequence: CDR1 SGHAT, CDR2 FQNNGV.

The gene calls are TRBV23-1 and TRBJ1-6, with no clear D. TRBV23-1 is filed as an ORF, its function uncertain. V was shortened by 0 bases and J by 6 bases, with 6 bases between the two germline ends. The CDR3 length is 14 residues. The CDR3 is CASSQSETNSPLHF. CDR3 DNA sequence: TGCGCCAGCAGTCAATCGGAGACTAATTCACCCCTCCACTTT.